This T cell receptor (beta chain) was sequenced in a study of T cells in Graves' hyperthyroidism and ophthalmopathy. If no ophthalmopathy progression occurred within 18 months, Graves' hyperthyroidism was stable. A patient was excluded if there was uncontrolled infection, other autoimmune disease, pregnancy or lactation. Amplification targeted TCR beta CDR3 regions from RNA transcripts. A set of HTBI primers served as the primers for a first-round RT-PCR of the TCR CDR3. MiXCR, applied by TCRdb to the multiplex PCR reads, yields one record per CDR3 protein. There are more than 350,000 distinct CDR3 sequences in the sample; under 15% occur only once, and less than 35% lies in the top ten. This clonotype was detected a few times. Germline-derived CDR1 and CDR2 are SGHDT and YYEEEE. The CDR3 covers 13 residues. Trimming took 2 bases from V and 4 from J, leaving 9 bases between them.

Input material: blood. The source is a woman under 40 with Graves' hyperthyroidism. The rearrangement joins TRBV5-6 to TRBJ1-2, with D possibly TRBD1 on 5 matching bases. DNA of the CDR3: TGTGCCAGCAGCTTTGAGGGGAGCTATGGCTACACCTTC. The encoded protein is CASSFEGSYGYTF. Full variable domain (outside the CDR3, taken from reference TRBV5-6 and TRBJ1-2): DAGVTQSPTHLIKTRGQQVTLRCSPKSGHDTVSWYQQALGQGPQFIFQYYEEEERQRGNFPDRFSGHQFPNYSSELNVNALLLGDSALYLCASSFEGSYGYTFGSGTRLTVV.